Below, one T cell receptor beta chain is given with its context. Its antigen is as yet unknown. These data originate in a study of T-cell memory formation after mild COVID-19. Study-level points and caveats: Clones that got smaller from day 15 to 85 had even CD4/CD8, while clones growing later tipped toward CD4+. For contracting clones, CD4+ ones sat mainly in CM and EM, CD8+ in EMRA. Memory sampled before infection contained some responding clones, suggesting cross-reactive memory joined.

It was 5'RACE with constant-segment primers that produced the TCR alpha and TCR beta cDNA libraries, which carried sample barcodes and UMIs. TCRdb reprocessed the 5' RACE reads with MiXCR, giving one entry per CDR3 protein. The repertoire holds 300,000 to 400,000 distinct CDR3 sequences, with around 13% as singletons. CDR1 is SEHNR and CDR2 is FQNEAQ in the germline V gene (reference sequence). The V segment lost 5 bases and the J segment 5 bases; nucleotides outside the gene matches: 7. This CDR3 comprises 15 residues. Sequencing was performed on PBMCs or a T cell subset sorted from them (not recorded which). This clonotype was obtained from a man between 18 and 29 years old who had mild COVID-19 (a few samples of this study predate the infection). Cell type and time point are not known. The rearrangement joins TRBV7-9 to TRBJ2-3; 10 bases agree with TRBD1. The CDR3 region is CASSRGTGEEDTQYF. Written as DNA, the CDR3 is TGTGCCAGCAGCCGCGGGACAGGGGAGGAAGATACGCAGTATTTT.